The 29 T cell receptor beta chains in this list originate from one sample, sequenced in a study of cytotoxic CD8 clonotypes in ibrutinib-treated CLL (dated by TCRdb to the early 2020s). The time point label, as the study defines it: about a year on ibrutinib. Libraries were made using the immunoSEQ multiplex PCR assay. TCRdb stores this immuneACCESS table with in-frame sequences only. Part of the clones is absent; in the studies checked, under half of the shortfall reflects unresolved V genes, and no reason is known for the rest. The sample table lists about 200,000 clones, roughly 73% of them with a count of one. The ten biggest clones cover roughly 10% of the sample. The sequencing here drew on PBMCs, taken after 12 months of ibrutinib treatment. Source of these receptors: a human donor with chronic lymphocytic leukemia.

The CDR3 reads CASSRTGGFNEKLFF. DNA for the CDR3: TGTGCCAGCAGCCGGACAGGGGGCTTTAATGAAAAACTGTTTTTT. V is TRBV6-5 and J is TRBJ1-4, with 11 positions matching TRBD1. V lost 6 bases, J lost 4 bases, and 4 bases stayed unmatched. The germline V gene encodes CDR1 MNHEY and CDR2 SVGAGI. The CDR3 has 15 amino acids.

This chain links TRBV7-9 with TRBJ2-1, with D perhaps TRBD1 (5 bases). CDR1 is SEHNR, CDR2 FQNEAQ, per germline (reference sequence). V lost 3 bases to trimming and J lost 8 bases, with 14 bases between them. This CDR3 has 14 residues. This CDR3 is CASSFQGRLDEQFF. The CDR3 DNA is TGTGCCAGCAGCTTCCAGGGTAGGTTGGATGAGCAGTTCTTC.

The chain joins TRBV9 to TRBJ2-7; D is undetermined. The V and J ends lost 3 bases and 4 bases respectively, with 8 bases between them. The CDR3 has 12 residues. Germline V gene data show CDR1 as SGDLS and CDR2 as YYNGEE. This CDR3 is CASSGVGYEQYF. The DNA for the CDR3 is TGTGCCAGCAGCGGCGTTGGGTACGAGCAGTACTTC.

This clone was picked up a small number of times. The chain carries TRBV20-1 and TRBJ2-7; a possible D gene is TRBD1 (6 bases). The CDR3 sequence is 11 residues long. V was clipped by 6 bases and J by 3 bases, with 9 bases between them. Germline V gene lookup returns CDR1 DFQATT and CDR2 SNEGSKA (reference sequence). CDR3 nucleotide sequence: TGCAGTGCGAGGGACAACTACGAGCAGTACTTC. Its translation: CSARDNYEQYF.

V usage is TRBV6-5 and J usage is TRBJ1-1, with D unclear. V was pared by 9 bases and J by 0 bases, with 5 bases between. Germline CDR1 reads MNHEY; CDR2 reads SVGAGI. This CDR3 is 11 amino acids long. The CDR3 reads CASQMNTEAFF. The CDR3 DNA follows: TGTGCCAGTCAAATGAACACTGAAGCTTTCTTT.

The gene calls are TRBV29-1 and TRBJ2-7, with 10 bases aligning to TRBD2. Germline CDR1 is SQVTM and CDR2 is ANQGSEA. V shed 1 base, J shed 4 bases, and the junction held 16 bases outside the gene matches. The CDR3 length is 18 residues. The CDR3, as DNA: TGCAGCGTTGAAGTTACCGGGACTAGCGACCCCGCCGGATACGAGCAGTACTTC. It encodes CSVEVTGTSDPAGYEQYF.

The V call is TRBV11-2, the J call TRBJ2-5; 14 nucleotides match TRBD2. The junction had 8 bases not matched to a gene; V was cut back by 3 bases and J by 5 bases. This CDR3 has 17 amino acids. CDR1 SGHAT and CDR2 FQNNGV come from the germline V gene. The CDR3 here is CASSLTSGGAGIETQYF. The CDR3 DNA reads as TGTGCCAGCAGCTTGACTAGCGGGGGGGCCGGGATTGAGACCCAGTACTTC. Complete variable domain (other parts from reference TRBV11-2 and TRBJ2-5): EAGVAQSPRYKIIEKRQSVAFWCNPISGHATLYWYQQILGQGPKLLIQFQNNGVVDDSQLPKDRFSAERLKGVDSTLKIQPAKLEDSAVYLCASSLTSGGAGIETQYFGPGTRLLVL.

The J gene is TRBJ2-1, the V gene TRBV19; D not resolved. This CDR3 comprises 12 residues. Trimming shortened V by 6 bases and J by 6 bases, and 9 bases separated the two germline ends. The germline gives CDR1 LNHDA, CDR2 SQIVND (reference sequence). The CDR3 reads CASSPDFNEQFF. CDR3 coding DNA: TGTGCCAGTAGCCCCGACTTCAATGAGCAGTTCTTC.

V and J are TRBV30 and TRBJ2-7; 9 positions agree with TRBD2. This CDR3 spans 14 amino acids. CDR1 and CDR2 (germline): GTSNPN, SVGIG (reference sequence). Trimming cost V 5 bases and J 0 bases; bases outside gene matches: 5. CDR3 sequence reads: CAWQRGGGSYEQYF. As DNA, the CDR3 is TGTGCCTGGCAACGCGGGGGGGGCTCCTACGAGCAGTACTTC.

The count of this clone is one. This chain joins TRBV28 and TRBJ2-7; D is unclear. This CDR3 is built from 14 residues. The V gene's germline CDR1 is MDHEN and CDR2 SYDVKM. Trimming removed 5 bases from V and 5 bases from J, with 16 bases in between. The CDR3 sequence: CASSKETLLDEQYF. In DNA, the CDR3 is TGTGCCAGCAGTAAAGAGACCCTCCTCGACGAGCAGTACTTC.

The V call is TRBV15, the J call TRBJ2-1, with D perhaps given as TRBD1 or TRBD2 (5 bases each). The CDR3 contains 17 residues. Between the trimmed V and J ends, which lost 6 bases and 1 base, there was a span of 19 bases. Germline CDR1 and CDR2: LNHNV and YYDKDF (reference sequence). The CDR3 sequence is CATRMGRWRRSYNEQFF. CDR3 coding DNA: TGTGCCACCAGGATGGGACGGTGGAGGAGATCCTACAATGAGCAGTTCTTC.

The CDR3 loop reads CASSEDSGNTIYF. In nucleotides, the CDR3 is TGTGCCAGTAGTGAGGATTCTGGAAACACCATATATTTT. The chain has TRBV19 and TRBJ1-3; D is unclear. V gave up 5 bases and J gave up 1 base, with 6 bases separating them. The germline V gene encodes CDR1 LNHDA and CDR2 SQIVND (reference sequence). The CDR3 consists of 13 residues.

In this sample, this clone turned up a few times. CDR3 DNA: TGCGCCAGCAGCCCTCAATGGGGCGGATCCTCTGGAAACACCATATATTTT. As protein: CASSPQWGGSSGNTIYF. The V gene is TRBV5-1, the J gene TRBJ1-3, with a possible D match to TRBD1 (5 bases). V was clipped by 4 bases and J by 0 bases, with 17 bases between them. This CDR3 spans 17 amino acids. Germline assignment: CDR1 SGHRS and CDR2 YFSETQ. Looking up the rest from reference TRBV5-1 and TRBJ1-3 gives the full variable domain: KAGVTQTPRYLIKTRGQQVTLSCSPISGHRSVSWYQQTPGQGLQFLFEYFSETQRNKGNFPGRFSGRQFSNSRSEMNVSTLELGDSALYLCASSPQWGGSSGNTIYFGEGSWLTVV.

The J gene is TRBJ2-3, the V gene TRBV5-4; TRBD2 agrees at 7 bases. The ends lost 2 bases at V and 0 bases at J; junction bases unmatched: 6. The germline V gene encodes CDR1 SGHNT and CDR2 YYREEE (reference sequence). The CDR3 consists of 16 residues. CDR3 nucleotides: TGTGCCAGCAGCTTAAAAGCGGGATCTAGCACAGATACGCAGTATTTT. Translation: CASSLKAGSSTDTQYF.

CDR3 sequence (DNA): TGTGCCAGCAGCCCCAGAAGGCAGGGGGGTTACTCTGGGGCCAACGTCCTGACTTTC. This codes for CASSPRRQGGYSGANVLTF. The chain employs TRBV11-2 and TRBJ2-6; D possibly corresponds to TRBD1 (7 bases). Trimming shortened V by 5 bases and J by 0 bases, and 20 bases separated the two germline ends. CDR3 length equals 19 residues. In germline, CDR1 is SGHAT, CDR2 FQNNGV.

The rearrangement links TRBV30 to TRBJ2-3; 8 nucleotides line up with TRBD2. The CDR3 spans 14 residues. The trim removed 2 bases at V and 5 bases at J, leaving 6 bases unmatched. Germline CDR1 is GTSNPN and CDR2 is SVGIG (reference sequence). The CDR3 bases are TGTGCCTGGAGTCCGGGACTAGATTTAGATACGCAGTATTTT. Translating gives CAWSPGLDLDTQYF. Together with reference TRBV30 and TRBJ2-3, the CDR3 gives the full variable domain: SQTIHQWPATLVQPVGSPLSLECTVEGTSNPNLYWYRQAAGRGLQLLFYSVGIGQISSEVPQNLSASRPQDRQFILSSKKLLLSDSGFYLCAWSPGLDLDTQYFGPGTRLTVL.

This rearrangement joins TRBV27 to TRBJ1-6, with 10 positions matching TRBD1. Trimming cost V 2 bases and J 7 bases; bases outside gene matches: 8. The CDR3 length is 17 residues. Germline CDR1 MNHEY, CDR2 SMNVEV (reference sequence). CDR3: CASSLNQGDRGNSPLHF. CDR3 nucleotide sequence: TGTGCCAGCAGTTTAAATCAGGGGGACAGGGGCAATTCACCCCTCCACTTT.

The chain is built from TRBV5-1 and TRBJ1-1, with 9 bases aligning to TRBD1. The germline V gene encodes CDR1 SGHRS and CDR2 YFSETQ. The CDR3 is 16 amino acids. V trimming: 4 bases; J trimming: 0 bases; junction bases outside the gene matches: 7. Here the CDR3 DNA reads TGCGCCAGCAGCCCTAGGGGACAGGGATTGAACACTGAAGCTTTCTTT. It yields the protein CASSPRGQGLNTEAFF.

The rearrangement uses TRBV18 and TRBJ1-1; a possible D gene is TRBD1 (5 bases). Germline-derived CDR1 and CDR2 are KGHSH and LQKENI. Trimming took off 0 bases at V and 0 bases at J, with 17 bases between the two ends. The CDR3 runs 18 residues. The CDR3 nucleotides read TGTGCCAGCTCACCACCGCTCCTGGGGGAAGTCATGAACACTGAAGCTTTCTTT. Protein product: CASSPPLLGEVMNTEAFF.

Note on this clone: The sample has other DNA sequences that encode this CDR3 too. CDR3 coding DNA: TGTGCCAGCAGCCTGGGCACCGGGGAGCTGTTTTTT. Its protein product is CASSLGTGELFF. The rearrangement uses TRBV11-2 and TRBJ2-2, with no clear D. This CDR3 has 12 amino acids. V was clipped by 5 bases and J by 4 bases, with 5 bases between them. Germline V gene lookup returns CDR1 SGHAT and CDR2 FQNNGV.

This chain connects TRBV19 to TRBJ1-1; D is unclear. V lost 5 bases to trimming and J lost 3 bases, with 16 bases between them. Germline CDR1 is LNHDA and CDR2 is SQIVND (reference sequence). This CDR3 spans 15 amino acids. The CDR3 nucleotides read TGTGCCAGTAGTGCCAACAAGAATGGCGACACTGAAGCTTTCTTT. It is translated as CASSANKNGDTEAFF.

The CDR3 coding sequence is TGTGCCAGCAGCTTAAATAGGGCCTACGAGCAGTACTTC. Protein: CASSLNRAYEQYF. The chain couples TRBV7-6 to TRBJ2-7; D ambiguous. The CDR3 is made up of 13 amino acids. Deletions cut 2 bases from V and 2 bases from J, with 7 bases between. Looked up from germline, CDR1 is SGHVS and CDR2 is FNYEAQ. The full variable domain, rest sourced from reference TRBV7-6 and TRBJ2-7, is GAGVSQSPRYKVTKRGQDVALRCDPISGHVSLYWYRQALGQGPEFLTYFNYEAQQDKSGLPNDRFSAERPEGSISTLTIQRTEQRDSAMYRCASSLNRAYEQYFGPGTRLTVT.

This CDR3 reads CASSPSIIASSAETQYF. In DNA, the CDR3 is TGTGCCAGCAGCCCTTCCATTATAGCGAGTTCGGCGGAGACCCAGTACTTC. The chain recombines TRBV9 with TRBJ2-5, with a tentative D call TRBD2 (5 bases). The V gene lost 4 bases and the J gene lost 5 bases, with 24 bases spanning the gap. The CDR3 length is 17 residues. Germline CDR1 reads SGDLS; CDR2 reads YYNGEE.

The count of this clone is one. The gene calls are TRBV30 and TRBJ1-3; no clear D gene. Per the germline V gene, CDR1 is GTSNPN and CDR2 is SVGIG (reference sequence). The CDR3 totals 14 residues. V dropped 3 bases and J dropped 1 base, with 10 bases sitting between them. CDR3 region: CAWRMGSSGNTIYF. The CDR3 bases are TGTGCCTGGAGAATGGGGAGTTCTGGAAACACCATATATTTT.

The chain combines TRBV28 with TRBJ2-5; 11 positions match TRBD1. Germline V lookup: CDR1 MDHEN, CDR2 SYDVKM. Trimming took 2 bases from V and 3 from J; bases not matched to a gene: 8. The CDR3 covers 17 residues. This CDR3 is CASSLITGQGAKETQYF. CDR3 DNA sequence: TGTGCCAGCAGTTTAATAACCGGACAGGGGGCCAAAGAGACCCAGTACTTC.

This chain connects TRBV5-4 to TRBJ1-2; D remains unclear. Germline V gene sequence: CDR1 SGHNT, CDR2 YYREEE (reference sequence). This CDR3 contains 14 residues. V was shortened by 0 bases and J by 4 bases, with 10 bases between the two germline ends. The CDR3 is CASSLDTRAYGYTF. The CDR3 coding sequence is TGTGCCAGCAGCTTGGACACCCGAGCCTATGGCTACACCTTC.

This sequence joins TRBV5-1 and TRBJ2-3, with TRBD2 matching 9 bases. Germline V gene data show CDR1 as SGHRS and CDR2 as YFSETQ. V gave up 1 base and J gave up 6 bases; unmatched junction bases: 6. The CDR3 runs to 15 residues. This CDR3 reads CASSLRRGGPDTQYF. CDR3 in DNA: TGCGCCAGCAGCTTGCGGCGGGGGGGCCCTGATACGCAGTATTTT.

This clone appeared many times. This chain links TRBV5-1 with TRBJ1-3; possible D gene TRBD1, 5 bases. Germline-derived CDR1 and CDR2 are SGHRS and YFSETQ. The CDR3 runs 14 residues. The V gene lost 0 bases and the J gene lost 5 bases, with 9 bases spanning the gap. In DNA form, the CDR3 reads TGCGCCAGCAGCTTGGGGGGCAGGAGAAACACCATATATTTT. Residues: CASSLGGRRNTIYF.

The gene calls are TRBV5-5 and TRBJ2-1, with 10 nucleotides matching TRBD2. Germline CDR1 is SGHKS and CDR2 is YYEKEE (reference sequence). The junction had 5 bases not matched to a gene; V was cut back by 2 bases and J by 3 bases. The CDR3 has 16 amino acids. The chain's CDR3 is CASSFTGTSVYNEQFF. DNA for the CDR3: TGTGCCAGCAGCTTTACCGGGACTAGCGTCTACAATGAGCAGTTCTTC.